A single T cell receptor (beta chain) is shown here with its context. The antigen is undetermined. The sample holds other DNA sequences that translate to the same CDR3. Trimming took 4 bases from V and 4 from J, leaving 13 bases between them. The CDR3 consists of 14 residues. CDR1 is SGHTA, CDR2 FQGNSA, per germline. The source of the sample is a study of shared clonotypes between healthy human individuals. Libraries were prepared by immunoSEQ multiplex PCR; TCRdb keeps only in-frame clonotypes and omits some of them. The sample holds about 2 million clones, over 85% seen once. Naive CD8 cells lacked CD45RO, underwent positive selection for CCR7 and left out terminally differentiated effector memory CD45RA+ cells. The study's findings and limits: Large depth notwithstanding, sorted-subset sequencing proved incomplete by rarefaction.

Material: naive CD8+ T cells sorted from blood. The chain uses TRBV7-2 and TRBJ1-2, with TRBD1 as a possible D gene (5 bases). The receptor was isolated from a man aged 18 to 30 in good health. The CDR3 DNA is TGTGCCAGCAGCTCCGCGGGACTGATCTATGGCTACACCTTC. As protein: CASSSAGLIYGYTF.